The 20 T cell receptor beta chains presented below share a single source sample, sequenced in a study of CD8+CD57+ T cells in acquired aplastic anemia. Individuals selected for sequencing had exhibited CD8+CD57+ cell expansion on flow cytometry. Profiling of TCR beta VDJ combinations and CDR3 sequences used genomic DNA as template. TCRdb reprocessed the reads via MiXCR and lists one record per CDR3 protein. The repertoire holds 200,000 to 300,000 distinct CDR3 sequences, with roughly 82% as singletons. The specimen was sorted CD4+, CD8+, or CD8+CD57+ T cells (not recorded which) from PBMCs. The receptors stem from a human donor with aplastic anemia.

The chain is built from TRBV4-2 and TRBJ1-3, with D unclear. Trimming took 2 bases from V and 0 from J, leaving 8 bases between them. The V gene's germline CDR1 is LGHNA and CDR2 YNFKEQ. This CDR3 contains 15 residues. CDR3 nucleotides: TGTGCCAGCAGCCAATACGGGAGCTCTGGAAACACCATATATTTT. It encodes CASSQYGSSGNTIYF.

The V gene is TRBV7-2, the J gene TRBJ2-1; D tentatively reads TRBD1 or TRBD2 (5 bases each). There are 13 residues in the CDR3. The V end lost 4 bases, the J end lost 13 bases, and 17 bases lay between the germline ends. The germline gives CDR1 SGHTA, CDR2 FQGNSA. This CDR3 is CASSSGVPGPQFF. The CDR3 nucleotides are TGTGCCAGCAGCTCCGGGGTTCCGGGACCCCAGTTCTTC.

As concerns this clonotype: The CDR3 carries no conserved terminal phenylalanine or tryptophan, so it likely arises from a read error. The chain employs TRBV2 and TRBJ2-5; D possibly matches TRBD1 or TRBD2 (5 bases each). Germline lookup yields CDR1 SNHLY and CDR2 FYNNEI. The CDR3 loop spans 14 amino acids. V was trimmed by 10 bases and J by 2 bases, leaving 17 bases between them. The CDR3 is CATRCGREQETQYY. DNA of the CDR3: TGTGCCACCAGGTGTGGCAGGGAGCAAGAGACCCAGTACTAC.

In this sample, this clonotype turned up once. The V and J genes are TRBV7-2 and TRBJ2-6; no clear D. The CDR3 is 16 residues long. V gave up 5 bases and J gave up 16 bases, with 27 bases separating them. Germline lookup yields CDR1 SGHTA and CDR2 FQGNSA. The CDR3 DNA reads TGTGCCAGCAGCCTCACTGAGCTCCCTGTTAATGAGGAGCTGACTTTC. It yields the protein CASSLTELPVNEELTF.

This clonotype showed up many times. V and J are TRBV12-3 or TRBV12-4 and TRBJ1-3; D remains unclear. The CDR3 consists of 13 residues. V was trimmed by 6 bases and J by 8 bases, leaving 14 bases between them. The CDR3 nucleotides read TGTGCCAGCAGCCCAGGAGGGTCTGACACCATATATTTT. Translated, it gives CASSPGGSDTIYF.

The rearrangement links TRBV7-8 to TRBJ2-6; 8 nucleotides align to TRBD2. Unmatched junction bases numbered 14, after V lost 6 bases and J lost 4 bases. The germline gives CDR1 SGHVS, CDR2 FQNEAQ. The CDR3 is made up of 18 amino acids. The CDR3 protein is CASSPRRGAQRGANVLTF. The CDR3 nucleotides are TGTGCCAGCAGTCCGCGGCGGGGGGCCCAGAGAGGGGCCAACGTCCTGACTTTC.

In the case of this clonotype: The missing conserved phenylalanine or tryptophan at the end of this CDR3 makes a read error likely. The DNA is omitted, as the CDR3 cannot be located on it reliably, and the CDR3 follows TCRdb's listing. This chain joins TRBV7-9 and TRBJ1-1. Germline-derived CDR1 and CDR2 are SEHNR and FQNEAQ (reference sequence). Ends included, the CDR3 has 13 residues. The CDR3 loop is CASSFQRSGGAVE.

A single count supports this clonotype. A junction boundary mismatches the germline segment, possibly from a read error. The chain carries TRBV7-2 and TRBJ2-6; D unresolved. Germline V gene data show CDR1 as SGHTA and CDR2 as FQGNSA. This CDR3 is built from 16 residues. The CDR3 here is CASSLAGNYAANALTF. The CDR3 DNA is TGTGCCAGCAGCTTAGCGGGTAACTACGCAGCCAACGCCCTGACTTTC.

In regard to this clonotype: One junction end disagrees with the germline gene, perhaps due to a read error. The rearrangement joins TRBV15 to TRBJ2-5; maybe TRBD1 (6 bases). CDR1 and CDR2 (germline): LNHNV, YYDKDF (reference sequence). There are 14 residues in the CDR3. DNA of the CDR3: TGTGCCACCAGCAGAGGCAGACAGGAGGAGACTCAGTACTTC. Its protein product is CATSRGRQEETQYF.

The genes are TRBV9 and TRBJ2-5; TRBD1 is a possible D gene (5 bases). V lost 1 base, J lost 13 bases, and 20 bases lay in between. Germline CDR1 SGDLS, CDR2 YYNGEE. This CDR3 contains 14 residues. CDR3 loop: CASSVTGVTEELYF. The CDR3 DNA follows: TGTGCCAGCAGCGTAACAGGCGTGACAGAGGAGCTGTACTTC.

The V and J genes are TRBV19 and TRBJ1-1; D possibly corresponds to TRBD1 (6 bases). Germline V gene data show CDR1 as LNHDA and CDR2 as SQIVND (reference sequence). The CDR3 is 15 residues long. Trimming shortened V by 3 bases and J by 0 bases, and 11 bases separated the two germline ends. The DNA for the CDR3 is TGTGCCAGTAGTATGACAGGAGTTTTGAACACTGAAGCTTTCTTT. Protein product: CASSMTGVLNTEAFF.

The genes are TRBV6-5 and TRBJ2-7; D is unresolved. Germline V CDR1 and CDR2: MNHEY, SVGAGI. The CDR3 length is 14 residues. V was pared by 2 bases and J by 3 bases, with 11 bases between. The CDR3 is CASSYVGRNYEQYF. The CDR3 DNA reads as TGTGCCAGCAGTTACGTGGGCCGTAACTACGAGCAGTACTTC.

This clonotype was observed a single time. This sequence joins TRBV7-8 and TRBJ1-1; D gene uncertain. V dropped 1 base and J dropped 13 bases, with 22 bases sitting between them. This CDR3 has 15 amino acids. Germline V gene lookup returns CDR1 SGHVS and CDR2 FQNEAQ. For the CDR3, the DNA is TGTGCCAGCAGCTTAGAGGTGAGTGGGAATACGCAGTATTTCTTT. Residues: CASSLEVSGNTQYFF.

With regard to this clonotype: An end of the junction does not agree with germline; a read error may underlie this. The V and J genes are TRBV7-9 and TRBJ2-3, with D maybe TRBD2 (6 bases). The V gene's germline CDR1 is SEHNR and CDR2 FQNEAQ (reference sequence). The CDR3 contains 14 residues. The chain's CDR3 is CASSFAGGPSRAYF. CDR3 in DNA: TGTGCCAGCAGCTTCGCTGGAGGGCCCTCTAGGGCGTACTTT.

This clonotype occurred once. This sequence joins TRBV2 and TRBJ2-7; 12 bases fit TRBD2. This CDR3 region has 14 residues. The germline gives CDR1 SNHLY, CDR2 FYNNEI. The V segment lost 5 bases and the J segment 3 bases; nucleotides outside the gene matches: 2. CDR3 DNA sequence: TGTGCCAGCAGTCCGGGACTAGCGGGCTACGAGCAGTACTTC. Translating it yields CASSPGLAGYEQYF.

The rearrangement joins TRBV9 to TRBJ1-4; the D gene is possibly TRBD1 (6 bases). Per germline, CDR1 SGDLS and CDR2 YYNGEE. V lost 3 bases, J lost 14 bases, and 23 bases lay in between. There are 15 residues in the CDR3. CDR3 DNA sequence: TGTGCCAGCAGCGAACGGACAGACGTTAAGCCAAAGCTGTTTTTT. Translated: CASSERTDVKPKLFF.

This chain uses TRBV5-6 with TRBJ1-1; TRBD1 matches at 9 bases. Germline CDR1 reads SGHDT; CDR2 reads YYEEEE. The CDR3 spans 16 residues. V dropped 0 bases and J dropped 3; count of bases not matched to a gene: 6. CDR3 sequence: CASSLGRGQGYTEAFF. In DNA form, the CDR3 reads TGTGCCAGCAGCTTGGGCAGGGGACAGGGTTACACTGAAGCTTTCTTT.

The chain uses TRBV7-6 and TRBJ2-5, with 7 bases fitting TRBD2. Germline V gene sequence: CDR1 SGHVS, CDR2 FNYEAQ. CDR3 length: 16 residues. The trim removed 0 bases at V and 2 bases at J, leaving 6 bases unmatched. The CDR3 region is CASSLAGGGAQETQYF. As DNA, the CDR3 is TGTGCCAGCAGCTTAGCGGGGGGGGGTGCTCAAGAGACCCAGTACTTC.

On this clonotype itself: A junction end diverges from the germline sequence, so it may reflect a read error. The rearrangement links TRBV9 to TRBJ2-3, with 7 bases that match TRBD1. This CDR3 is built from 13 residues. CDR1 is SGDLS, CDR2 YYNGEE, per germline. CDR3 protein: CASSVEGANNSHF. The CDR3 region has the DNA TGTGCCAGCAGCGTAGAGGGGGCCAATAATTCACACTTT. The variable domain in full, completed from reference TRBV9 and TRBJ2-3, reads DSGVTQTPKHLITATGQRVTLRCSPRSGDLSVYWYQQSLDQGLQFLIQYYNGEERAKGNILERFSAQQFPDLHSELNLSSLELGDSALYFCASSVEGANNSHFGPGTRLTVL.

The CDR3 is CASRLAGGPDLAEQYV. In DNA form, the CDR3 reads TGTGCCAGCAGGTTAGCGGGAGGTCCCGATCTGGCCGAGCAGTACGTC. The chain joins TRBV7-2 to TRBJ2-7; 10 positions match TRBD2. CDR1 is SGHTA, CDR2 FQGNSA, per germline. This CDR3 contains 16 residues.